A selection of T cell receptor beta chains follows, all from one sample in a study of chemoradiotherapy in HPV16-positive cancers. Data came from immunoSEQ multiplex PCR; TCRdb stores just in-frame clones and leaves some out. The table shows more than 9,000 clones, with about three quarters occurring only once. This material was collected from a patient who underwent chemoradiotherapy. Source of these receptors: a human donor with HPV-associated anogenital cancer. Both conserved end residues are part of each CDR3. A D gene is named only where the DNA matches it firmly.

>TRBJ2-1|TRBV5-1|TRBD1
CASSLVATGAPSHEQFF
>TRBJ2-2|TRBV28|.
CASSFEEKNTGELFF
>TRBJ2-7|TRBV5-1|.
CASSLSGASSYEQYF
>TRBJ1-2|TRBV6-5|TRBD1
CASRQGAGYGYTF
>TRBJ2-1|TRBV10-3|TRBD2
CAISEPSGGANEQFF
>TRBJ2-2|TRBV5-1|TRBD2
CASSPIPRGGTGELFF
>TRBJ2-3|TRBV15|TRBD2
CATSRTGGLADTDTQYF
>TRBJ1-3|TRBV10-3|TRBD1
CAIRVDRAGNTIYF
>TRBJ1-6|TRBV27|.
CASSFGNSPLHF
>TRBJ1-2|TRBV5-4|TRBD1
CASSPVGQGGYGYTF
>TRBJ1-4|TRBV4-3|.
CASSQESETPEKLFF
>TRBJ2-2|TRBV6-5|.
CASIRGVDGELFF
>TRBJ1-2|TRBV18|TRBD1
CASSPIDRGDYGYTF
>TRBJ2-1|TRBV14|.
CASSQDGRLKQFF
>TRBJ2-1|TRBV7-2|TRBD2
CASSSLAGVVYNEQFF
>TRBJ2-1|TRBV5-1|TRBD2
CASSSSGRINNEQFF
>TRBJ1-1|TRBV5-5|.
CASSLAPVFGRSEAFF
>TRBJ1-6|TRBV11-2|TRBD1
CASSPLPGQQNSPLHF
>TRBJ1-1|TRBV5-1|.
CASSLGPANTEAFF
>TRBJ2-2|TRBV27|.
CASSPRGGTTAGELFF
>TRBJ1-3|TRBV2|TRBD1
CASRGTGLSGNTIYF
>TRBJ2-5|TRBV11-1|.
CASSLGGQETQYF
>TRBJ2-5|TRBV11-2|.
CASSPPNQETQYF
>TRBJ1-5|TRBV28|.
CASSPLRVGQPQHF
>TRBJ1-3|TRBV6-1|.
CASSEGWVPPGNTIYF
>TRBJ2-1|TRBV19|TRBD2
CASSIAGGRGYNEQFF
>TRBJ2-1|TRBV5-1|TRBD2
CASRLAGHSHEQFF
>TRBJ2-1|TRBV7-7|.
CASSAGTRNEQFF
>TRBJ1-2|TRBV29-1|.
CSVEPGDYGYTF
>TRBJ2-3|TRBV7-2|.
CASSLPRRQGGTQYF
>TRBJ2-3|TRBV5-6|TRBD2
CASSFRTSGGFTDTQYF
>TRBJ2-5|TRBV27|.
CASSLQGVQETQYF
>TRBJ2-6|TRBV18|.
CASSPRAGANVLTF
>TRBJ1-6|TRBV6-6|.
CASSYLREGLSPLHF
>TRBJ2-2|TRBV27|.
CASRLQGGNTGELFF
>TRBJ2-1|TRBV11-2|.
CASSSVSLNEQFF
>TRBJ2-7|TRBV18|TRBD1
CASSPGTDYEQYF
>TRBJ1-2|TRBV5-1|.
CASSPGTPGLGGYTF
>TRBJ1-1|TRBV6-5|.
CASSYSSGRSAEAFF
>TRBJ2-2|TRBV7-9|TRBD1
CASSLNRGRRTGELFF
>TRBJ2-1|TRBV28|TRBD2
CASLDRSASGKYNEQFF
>TRBJ2-1|TRBV5-1|.
CASSQPGYNEQFF
>TRBJ1-1|TRBV28|.
CASRYSKVNTEAFF
>TRBJ2-1|TRBV6-1|.
CASSRTGEGDNEQFF
>TRBJ1-3|TRBV7-9|.
CASSLAGQPIGNTIYF